Ten or more counts support the clone carrying this TCR beta chain. Cells are PBMCs isolated from roughly 10 ml of fresh blood. This record comes from a study of T cells in Graves' hyperthyroidism and ophthalmopathy. Trimming stripped 4 bases from V and 4 bases from J, with 4 bases between. CDR3 size: 12 residues. CDR1 is KGHDR and CDR2 is SFDVKD in the germline V gene. The investigators amplified TCR beta CDR3 regions from RNA transcripts. TCR CDR3 underwent first-round RT-PCR with the HTBI primer set. MiXCR was run by TCRdb on the multiplex PCR reads, yielding one entry per CDR3 protein. The table records some 600,000 distinct CDR3 sequences, approximately 15% of them present only once.

The receptor comes from a woman in her twenties or thirties with Graves' hyperthyroidism that later progressed to Graves' ophthalmopathy. V usage is TRBV24-1 and J usage is TRBJ2-1; D gene unclear. Material for sequencing was blood. CDR3 in DNA: TGTGCCACCAGTGAGCGGTACAATGAGCAGTTCTTC. Its translation: CATSERYNEQFF.